This entry is about one T cell receptor beta chain. This record comes from a study of T cells expressing NK-cell markers. TCRdb re-called the 5' RACE reads and catalogs CDR3 proteins one per entry, DNA excluded. This listing includes 300,000 or so distinct CDR3 sequences. The CDR3 is made up of 14 amino acids. Germline V lookup: CDR1 DFQATT, CDR2 SNEGSKA (reference sequence). The sequencing sample was made of blood T cells: a sorted CD56 or NKG2C T cell subset, CD4+ or CD8+ T cells, or bulk PBMC T cells (not recorded which). The clonotype comes from a woman aged 18 to 75 in good health. This chain uses TRBV20-1 with TRBJ2-1; TCRdb calls TRBD2, which cannot be checked without DNA. The CDR3 reads CSASPRGGRWEQFF.